Shown below are 8 T cell receptor beta chains from a single sample sequenced in a study of persistence of HIV-infected CD4 T cells. The antigens of these receptors remain unknown. The immunoSEQ assay was version 4, run in survey mode. TCRdb's table, derived via immunoSEQ multiplex PCR, lists solely in-frame clones and lacks some. The sample comprises about 64,000 clones, roughly 75% of which are singletons, and 1.5% to 2% rests with the top ten. The stimulus was an HIV-1 Gag 15-mer peptide pool, 0.85 to 1 ug/peptide/mL. Sorted nonresponding memory CD4+ T cells were CD40L-negative, CD69-negative, CD45RO-high. Sequences were derived from CD4+ T cells sorted from PBMCs after roughly 18-hour stimulation, sampled from a patient who received antiretroviral therapy. These receptors were obtained from an adult man with HIV who was CMV-seropositive.

This chain connects TRBV5-4 to TRBJ1-3; D is unclear. The CDR3 covers 18 residues. Germline V gene data show CDR1 as SGHNT and CDR2 as YYREEE (reference sequence). V was cut by 4 bases and J by 0 bases, with 20 bases left in between. As DNA, the CDR3 is TGTGCCAGCAGCCCTCGAGACTTCTATACCCCCTCTGGAAACACCATATATTTT. The encoded protein is CASSPRDFYTPSGNTIYF.

The genes are TRBV4-2 and TRBJ1-4; D may be TRBD1 (5 bases). CDR1 and CDR2 (germline): LGHNA, YNFKEQ. This CDR3 spans 16 amino acids. V dropped 0 bases and J dropped 8 bases, with 16 bases sitting between them. CDR3 sequence (DNA): TGTGCCAGCAGCCAAGATTTGGTCAGGGAGGGAGAAAAACTGTTTTTT. Residues: CASSQDLVREGEKLFF.

The V call is TRBV9, the J call TRBJ2-1; 9 bases match TRBD2. The germline CDR1 and CDR2 sequences are SGDLS and YYNGEE. The CDR3 contains 16 residues. V lost 2 bases to trimming and J lost 6 bases; unmatched junction nucleotides: 9. The CDR3 region has the DNA TGTGCCAGCAGCGTGTTGGAGGCTAGCGGGATCAATGAGCAGTTCTTC. Protein sequence: CASSVLEASGINEQFF.

V is TRBV2 and J is TRBJ2-1; the D gene is possibly TRBD2 (7 bases). CDR1 SNHLY and CDR2 FYNNEI come from the germline V gene. V lost 7 bases and J lost 8, with 15 bases in between. This CDR3 has 13 residues. The CDR3 sequence is CASNKGGLDEQFF. DNA of the CDR3: TGTGCCAGCAACAAGGGGGGGCTCGATGAGCAGTTCTTC.

The chain is built from TRBV2 and TRBJ1-4, with TRBD1 matching over 10 bases. CDR1 is SNHLY, CDR2 FYNNEI, per germline. This CDR3 contains 14 residues. Trimming cost V 5 bases and J 8 bases; bases outside gene matches: 5. CDR3 protein: CASSPGQGNEKLFF. The CDR3 nucleotides read TGTGCCAGCAGTCCGGGACAGGGGAACGAAAAACTGTTTTTT.

The chain is built from TRBV7-2 and TRBJ1-3; 7 nucleotides align to TRBD1. This CDR3 is 17 amino acids long. J was trimmed by 0 bases and V by 4 bases; bases with no gene match: 9. Germline V gene lookup returns CDR1 SGHTA and CDR2 FQGNSA. The CDR3 region is CASSSPTGLSSGNTIYF. For the CDR3, the DNA is TGTGCCAGCAGCTCCCCGACAGGGTTGAGCTCTGGAAACACCATATATTTT.

This clone counts as medium-sized (0.01 to 0.1%). The J gene is TRBJ2-2, the V gene TRBV19, with TRBD1 matching over 8 bases. Trimming took 7 bases from V and 7 from J; bases not matched to a gene: 14. The CDR3 covers 16 residues. Per the germline V gene, CDR1 is LNHDA and CDR2 is SQIVND (reference sequence). DNA of the CDR3: TGTGCCAGTACCACCACTTGGACAGGGTCATACGGGGAGCTGTTTTTT. Protein product: CASTTTWTGSYGELFF.

This clone was recorded once. The chain joins TRBV19 to TRBJ1-1; a weak D match, TRBD1 (6 bases). The germline CDR1 and CDR2 sequences are LNHDA and SQIVND (reference sequence). Trimming stripped 7 bases from V and 0 bases from J, with 18 bases between. The CDR3 extends over 16 amino acids. This chain's CDR3 is CASKRGGPTVNTEAFF. CDR3 DNA: TGTGCCAGTAAGAGGGGGGGACCCACCGTGAACACTGAAGCTTTCTTT.